Listed below are T cell receptor beta chains from one sample, sequenced in a study of cytomegalovirus exposure and HLA in healthy donors. TCRdb's copy holds only in-frame clones and misses some; the assay was immunoSEQ multiplex PCR. Among around 200,000 clones listed, about four fifths were seen once. Material: PBMCs. These receptors all stem from a young woman in good health and CMV-seropositive. CDR3s include the opening cysteine and the closing phenylalanine or tryptophan. A D gene is named only where the DNA matches it firmly. Not all rows give a size; the values are once, few, many and, for expanded clones, a class.

clone_size	d_call	v_call	j_call	cdr3_aa	cdr3_nt
NA	TRBD2	TRBV27	TRBJ2-5	CASSLRLAGGQETQYF	TGTGCCAGCAGTTTACGACTAGCGGGGGGCCAAGAGACCCAGTACTTC
once	TRBD1	TRBV4-3	TRBJ1-3	CASSQLTQQGATGNTIYF	TGCGCCAGCAGCCAACTCACTCAACAGGGGGCGACTGGAAACACCATATATTTT
NA	NA	TRBV27	TRBJ1-2	CASSLFQGHSNYGYTF	TGTGCCAGCAGTTTGTTTCAGGGCCACTCTAACTATGGCTACACCTTC
NA	NA	TRBV18	TRBJ2-5	CASSPIRGAWGETQYF	TGTGCCAGCTCACCGATCCGGGGGGCTTGGGGAGAGACCCAGTACTTC
NA	NA	TRBV9	TRBJ1-2	CASSIQTELSSGYTF	TGTGCCAGCAGCATCCAGACTGAGCTTTCATCTGGCTACACCTTC
few	NA	TRBV15	TRBJ1-2	CATSRDGQGTYGYTF	TGTGCCACCAGCAGAGATGGGCAGGGCACATATGGCTACACCTTC
NA	NA	TRBV15	TRBJ2-2	CATSRDLGADTGELFF	TGTGCCACCAGCAGAGATCTGGGGGCTGACACCGGGGAGCTGTTTTTT
NA	NA	TRBV29-1	TRBJ2-7	CSVWFTGEQYF	TGCAGCGTTTGGTTTACGGGAGAGCAGTACTTC
once	NA	TRBV27	TRBJ1-1	CASSLRGDTEAFF	TGTGCCAGCAGTTTAAGGGGTGACACTGAAGCTTTCTTT
few	NA	TRBV11-3	TRBJ2-3	CASSLDRGKTDTQYF	TGTGCCAGCAGCTTAGATCGCGGGAAAACAGATACGCAGTATTTT
NA	TRBD2	TRBV27	TRBJ2-2	CASSLLPSGGAYTGELFF	TGTGCCAGCAGTTTATTGCCCAGCGGGGGGGCCTACACCGGGGAGCTGTTTTTT
few	NA	TRBV29-1	TRBJ1-1	CSARRGMDTEAFF	TGCAGCGCCCGCAGGGGCATGGACACTGAAGCTTTCTTT
NA	TRBD2	TRBV27	TRBJ2-7	CASSFGLAGSSYEQYF	TGTGCCAGCAGTTTCGGACTAGCGGGGAGCTCCTACGAGCAGTACTTC
NA	TRBD2	TRBV5-1	TRBJ2-3	CASSLGPGGSADTQYF	TGCGCCAGCAGCTTGGGCCCCGGGGGGTCCGCAGATACGCAGTATTTT
NA	TRBD1	TRBV2	TRBJ1-2	CASRNPPGTGGAGYTF	TGTGCCAGCAGAAACCCCCCCGGGACAGGGGGCGCGGGCTACACCTTC
NA	NA	TRBV6-1	TRBJ1-1	CASGGFGEAFF	TGTGCCAGCGGGGGGTTTGGGGAAGCTTTCTTT